These 23 T cell receptor beta chains were sequenced from one sample in a study of regulatory T cells in long-lasting Graves disease. Indicated time point: persistent/refractory GD, antithyroid drugs over 5 years with positive TRAb. With RNA extracted from PBMCs as input, the TCR library was made. Arm-PCR of CDR3 regions with iRepertoire HTBI primers generated TCR beta libraries. One entry per CDR3 protein results from TCRdb running MiXCR on the multiplex PCR reads. The data hold over 250,000 distinct CDR3 sequences, with roughly 21% observed a single time. The input for sequencing was peripheral blood mononuclear cells (PBMCs), taken when the disease was refractory, from a patient treated with antithyroid drugs. These receptors originate from a female donor with Graves disease.

This clonotype was observed a handful of times. The rearrangement joins TRBV12-3 or TRBV12-4 to TRBJ2-5; 8 nucleotides line up with TRBD1. Unmatched junction bases numbered 13, after V lost 7 bases and J lost 3 bases. The CDR3 is 16 residues long. The CDR3 DNA sequence: TGTGCCAGCACCTTAAACGGCAGGGGGCTGGAAGAGACCCAGTACTTC. Its translation: CASTLNGRGLEETQYF.

Notes on this clonotype: Being one base from a much bigger clone, this may be a read error. The chain recombines TRBV30 with TRBJ2-4; no reliable D call. This CDR3 has 14 amino acids. CDR1 is GTSNPN, CDR2 SVGIG, per germline (reference sequence). The CDR3 coding sequence is TGTACCTGGAGTGTAGAGTCCGACCAGGCCCTTCAGTACTTC. The encoded protein is CTWSVESDQALQYF.

This clonotype was picked up a small number of times. The V and J genes are TRBV20-1 and TRBJ1-5, with D possibly being TRBD1 (5 bases). Germline V gene data show CDR1 as DFQATT and CDR2 as SNEGSKA (reference sequence). This CDR3 region has 12 residues. V gave up 7 bases and J gave up 3 bases, with 10 bases separating them. CDR3 bases: TGCAGTGTTGGGGGTTACAATCAGCCCCAGCATTTT. Translated: CSVGGYNQPQHF.

The chain links TRBV20-1 to TRBJ1-2, with D unresolved. This CDR3 comprises 14 residues. The V end lost 1 base, the J end lost 4 bases, and 13 bases lay between the germline ends. The V gene's germline CDR1 is DFQATT and CDR2 SNEGSKA (reference sequence). This CDR3 is CSARGSLAGYGYTF. CDR3 nucleotide sequence: TGCAGTGCTAGAGGCAGCCTTGCGGGCTATGGCTACACCTTC.

This clonotype was picked up many times. The CDR3: CASSLRGGIVPFIGYTF. DNA for the CDR3: TGTGCCAGCAGCTTAAGGGGTGGGATAGTTCCGTTTATTGGCTACACCTTC. V and J are TRBV7-2 and TRBJ1-2; tentative D call: TRBD1 (5 bases). CDR3 size: 17 residues. Per the germline V gene, CDR1 is SGHTA and CDR2 is FQGNSA. V lost 2 bases to trimming and J lost 7 bases, with 23 bases between them.

Only a few counts were recorded for this clonotype. The chain recombines TRBV30 with TRBJ2-2; the D gene could be TRBD1 or TRBD2 (6 bases each). The CDR3 is 15 residues long. V gave up 1 base and J gave up 9 bases, with 18 bases separating them. CDR1 and CDR2 from the germline V gene are GTSNPN and SVGIG (reference sequence). CDR3 protein: CAWSGGTPGARELFF. CDR3 nucleotides: TGTGCCTGGAGTGGCGGGACACCCGGGGCCCGGGAGCTGTTTTTT.

The V and J genes are TRBV20-1 and TRBJ2-5; perhaps TRBD1 as D (5 bases). The CDR3 runs to 14 residues. Germline CDR1 is DFQATT and CDR2 is SNEGSKA (reference sequence). Trimming pared 3 bases from V and 3 bases from J, leaving 14 bases between. In DNA form, the CDR3 reads TGCAGTGCTAGCCGGACATTCCTAGAAGAGACCCAGTACTTC. Translated: CSASRTFLEETQYF.

This clonotype was found a few times. As DNA, the CDR3 is TGTGCCAGCAGCTTGCCTAGCGGGAGGCCTCATGAGCAGTTCTTC. This codes for CASSLPSGRPHEQFF. The gene calls are TRBV5-5 and TRBJ2-1; 11 bases line up with TRBD2. Germline V gene lookup returns CDR1 SGHKS and CDR2 YYEKEE (reference sequence). The trim removed 1 base at V and 8 bases at J, leaving 5 bases unmatched. The CDR3 contains 15 residues.

This chain connects TRBV11-1 to TRBJ2-7; D perhaps matches TRBD2 (5 bases). The V gene's germline CDR1 is SGHAT and CDR2 FQDESV (reference sequence). The CDR3 consists of 17 residues. V was pared by 5 bases and J by 1 base, with 21 bases between. CDR3 region: CASSQDGRGSRSYEQYF. The CDR3 bases are TGTGCCAGCAGCCAAGATGGGAGAGGGTCCAGATCCTACGAGCAGTACTTC.

This clonotype was recorded many times. The chain is built from TRBV28 and TRBJ1-5; perhaps TRBD1 as D (6 bases). V was trimmed by 8 bases and J by 5 bases, leaving 19 bases between them. Germline-derived CDR1 and CDR2 are MDHEN and SYDVKM. The CDR3 has 15 residues. The CDR3 loop is CASGPPTGADQPQHF. The CDR3 DNA reads as TGTGCCAGCGGTCCACCGACAGGAGCGGATCAGCCCCAGCATTTT.

The V and J genes are TRBV5-1 and TRBJ2-5, with 8 bases fitting TRBD2. CDR3 length: 14 amino acids. Per the germline V gene, CDR1 is SGHRS and CDR2 is YFSETQ. V was clipped by 3 bases and J by 13 bases; unmatched bases: 14. The CDR3 coding sequence is TGCGCCAGCAGCTGGGGGGAACTAGCGGTCGGATGGTACTTC. Its translation: CASSWGELAVGWYF.

The DNA of the CDR3 is TGTGCCAGCAGCACCGGACTAGCGGGCGACCGCTCCTACAATGAGCAGTTCTTC. It yields the protein CASSTGLAGDRSYNEQFF. V and J are TRBV6-1 and TRBJ2-1; TRBD2 matches 11 bases. V gave up 6 bases and J gave up 0 bases; unmatched junction bases: 10. The germline gives CDR1 MNHNS, CDR2 SASEGT. CDR3 length: 18 residues.

This clonotype was found many times. V and J are TRBV11-1 and TRBJ2-5, with TRBD2 identical over 8 bases. The CDR3 is made up of 15 amino acids. The V segment lost 5 bases and the J segment 3 bases; nucleotides outside the gene matches: 8. In germline, CDR1 is SGHAT, CDR2 FQDESV (reference sequence). This CDR3 reads CASSPSGTRKETQYF. Here the CDR3 DNA reads TGTGCCAGCAGCCCGTCTGGGACTAGGAAAGAGACCCAGTACTTC.

This clonotype was recorded only once. The chain links TRBV30 to TRBJ2-2, with D perhaps TRBD1 (6 bases). Germline V CDR1 and CDR2: GTSNPN, SVGIG (reference sequence). V lost 6 bases and J 5 bases, leaving 19 bases between the germline ends. The CDR3 extends over 15 amino acids. Here the CDR3 reads CACPPSGQGTGELFF. The CDR3 DNA is TGTGCCTGTCCTCCCTCGGGCCAGGGGACCGGGGAGCTGTTTTTT. Together with reference TRBV30 and TRBJ2-2, the CDR3 gives the full variable domain: SQTIHQWPATLVQPVGSPLSLECTVEGTSNPNLYWYRQAAGRGLQLLFYSVGIGQISSEVPQNLSASRPQDRQFILSSKKLLLSDSGFYLCACPPSGQGTGELFFGEGSRLTVL.

In its sample, this clonotype was seen a few times. The chain uses TRBV20-1 and TRBJ2-7; 14 positions agree with TRBD2. The J segment lost 3 bases and the V segment lost 5 bases, leaving 6 bases of the junction unmatched. Germline V lookup: CDR1 DFQATT, CDR2 SNEGSKA (reference sequence). The CDR3 sequence is 15 residues long. This CDR3 is CSAGTSGSSSYEQYF. The CDR3 DNA reads as TGCAGTGCTGGGACTAGCGGGAGTTCGAGCTACGAGCAGTACTTC.

In this sample, this clonotype turned up a few times. The J gene is TRBJ1-1, the V gene TRBV10-3; tentatively, D is TRBD1 (6 bases). Germline loops: CDR1 ENHRY, CDR2 SYGVKD. The CDR3 covers 16 residues. Trimming stripped 2 bases from V and 0 bases from J, with 13 bases between. CDR3 residues: CAISETGAGMNTEAFF. CDR3 coding DNA: TGTGCCATCAGTGAGACGGGGGCCGGAATGAACACTGAAGCTTTCTTT.

Details on this clonotype: This may be a read error, as it is one base from a much larger clone. The chain uses TRBV28 and TRBJ2-4; TRBD2 might be the D (5 bases). The CDR3 spans 15 residues. Per germline, CDR1 MDHEN and CDR2 SYDVKM. The CDR3 DNA reads TGTGCCAGCAGTTCGATACTAGTAGCCAAAAGCATTCAGTACTTC. Its translation: CASSSILVAKSIQYF.

This clonotype was seen ten or more times. The chain combines TRBV7-2 with TRBJ2-5, with D uncertain. This CDR3 has 15 amino acids. CDR1 and CDR2 (germline): SGHTA, FQGNSA. With 1 base removed from V and 0 bases from J, the gap between germline ends came to 9 bases. In DNA, the CDR3 is TGTGCCAGCAGCTTAGTATGGCCTGACCAAGAGACCCAGTACTTC. This codes for CASSLVWPDQETQYF.

The sample holds a few counts of this clonotype. CDR3: CASSLSSSTDTQYF. The CDR3 DNA sequence: TGTGCCAGCAGCTTATCCTCCAGCACAGATACGCAGTATTTT. The chain couples TRBV7-8 to TRBJ2-3; D uncertain. V dropped 2 bases and J dropped 0 bases, with 6 bases sitting between them. Germline CDR1 is SGHVS and CDR2 is FQNEAQ. CDR3 length: 14 residues.

This sequence joins TRBV7-2 and TRBJ2-7; TRBD2 matches 7 bases. Germline assignment: CDR1 SGHTA and CDR2 FQGNSA. The CDR3 loop spans 17 amino acids. Unmatched junction bases numbered 15, after V lost 1 base and J lost 6 bases. CDR3 coding DNA: TGTGCCAGCAGCTTAGTGGTACCGGGACTAATCGGGGCCGAGCAGTACTTC. Its protein is CASSLVVPGLIGAEQYF.

Written as DNA, the CDR3 is TGTGCCAGCAGTGTCTATTCGGGAGCAGGGAGGGAGCAGTACTTC. As protein: CASSVYSGAGREQYF. The chain has TRBV28 and TRBJ2-7, with D perhaps matching TRBD2 (6 bases). The V gene's germline CDR1 is MDHEN and CDR2 SYDVKM. V was shortened by 5 bases and J by 7 bases, with 21 bases between the two germline ends. The CDR3 contains 15 residues.

The rearrangement joins TRBV10-3 to TRBJ2-3; no clear D. This CDR3 is 13 amino acids long. V lost 4 bases and J 2 bases, leaving 7 bases between the germline ends. Germline loops: CDR1 ENHRY, CDR2 SYGVKD. CDR3 nucleotide sequence: TGTGCCATCAGTGCGGTTTCCACAGATACGCAGTATTTT. This sequence encodes CAISAVSTDTQYF.

In its sample, this clonotype was seen many times. The V gene is TRBV28, the J gene TRBJ2-7, with TRBD2 matching 7 bases. Per the germline V gene, CDR1 is MDHEN and CDR2 is SYDVKM. The CDR3 consists of 13 residues. V lost 5 bases to trimming and J lost 0 bases; unmatched junction nucleotides: 1. CDR3 loop: CASSERDSYEQYF. In DNA, the CDR3 is TGTGCCAGCAGTGAGCGGGACTCCTACGAGCAGTACTTC. The full variable domain, with the rest looked up from reference TRBV28 and TRBJ2-7, is DVKVTQSSRYLVKRTGEKVFLECVQDMDHENMFWYRQDPGLGLRLIYFSYDVKMKEKGDIPEGYSVSREKKERFSLILESASTNQTSMYLCASSERDSYEQYFGPGTRLTVT.